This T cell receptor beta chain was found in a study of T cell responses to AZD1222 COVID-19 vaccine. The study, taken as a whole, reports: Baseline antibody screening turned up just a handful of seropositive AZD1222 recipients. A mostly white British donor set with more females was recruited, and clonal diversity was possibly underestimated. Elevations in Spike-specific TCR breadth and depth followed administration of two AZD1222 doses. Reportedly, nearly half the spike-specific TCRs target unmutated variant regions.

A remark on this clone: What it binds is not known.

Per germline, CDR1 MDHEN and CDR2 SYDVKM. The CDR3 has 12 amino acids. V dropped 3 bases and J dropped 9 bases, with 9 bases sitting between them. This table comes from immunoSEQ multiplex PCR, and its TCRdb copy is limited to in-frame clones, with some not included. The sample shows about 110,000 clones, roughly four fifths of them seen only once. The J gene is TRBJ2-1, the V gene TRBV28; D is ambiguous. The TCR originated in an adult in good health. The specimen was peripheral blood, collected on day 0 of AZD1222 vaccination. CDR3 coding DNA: TGTGCCAGCAGTTTTGGTGTCATTGAGCAGTTCTTC. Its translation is CASSFGVIEQFF.